The rows below give T cell receptor beta chains drawn from one sample of a study of CD8 T cells in ankylosing spondylitis. TCRdb recomputed calls from the 5' RACE reads with MiXCR, one row per CDR3 protein. Counted here are about 130,000 distinct CDR3 sequences, about 6.7% occurring once; the ten biggest clones make up 9.5% to 15%. Sequencing used blood, either unsorted or a sorted T cell fraction (not recorded which). These receptors were taken from a female donor with ankylosing spondylitis or in good health (not recorded which). The CDR3 runs from the conserved cysteine through the conserved F or W. D genes are given only for firm matches. Not every row has a clone size; where given, it reads once, few, many or a size class.

D	V	J	size	CDR3	DNA
.	TRBV28	TRBJ1-4	many	CASTLLRGANEKLFF	TGTGCCAGCACCTTACTCAGAGGGGCTAATGAAAAACTGTTTTTT
.	TRBV6-2/TRBV6-3	TRBJ1-1	many	CASSYSTENTEAFF	TGTGCCAGCAGTTACTCGACAGAAAACACTGAAGCTTTCTTT
.	TRBV20-1	TRBJ1-4	.	CSARDLRGEGEKLFF	TGCAGTGCTAGAGATCTGAGAGGGGAGGGGGAAAAACTGTTTTTT
.	TRBV9	TRBJ2-1	many	CASSDDSKSDEQFF	TGTGCCAGCAGCGACGACTCGAAAAGCGATGAGCAGTTCTTC
.	TRBV20-1	TRBJ2-1	many	CSARRDWGQSEQFF	TGCAGTGCTAGAAGGGACTGGGGACAGAGTGAGCAGTTCTTC
.	TRBV6-1	TRBJ1-2	few	CASSELGHARPF	TGTGCCAGCAGTGAACTCGGACATGCTCGGCCCTTC
.	TRBV28	TRBJ2-5	many	CASSMPSTETQYF	TGTGCCAGCTCGATGCCCTCGACGGAGACCCAGTACTTC
TRBD2	TRBV20-1	TRBJ2-1	many	CSAGTSGGAEFF	TGCAGTGCGGGGACTAGCGGGGGGGCCGAGTTCTTC
.	TRBV7-3	TRBJ2-1	.	CASSLAGGGLSYNEQFF	TGTGCCAGCAGCTTAGCAGGAGGGGGCCTTAGCTACAATGAGCAGTTCTTC
.	TRBV29-1	TRBJ2-1	many	CSVVRGGNEQFF	TGCAGCGTTGTGAGAGGGGGGAATGAGCAGTTCTTC
TRBD1	TRBV5-1	TRBJ2-2	many	CASSLVGTGVIASGELFF	TGCGCCAGCAGCTTGGTCGGGACAGGGGTTATTGCGTCCGGGGAGCTGTTTTTT
.	TRBV7-8	TRBJ2-2	.	CASSTRQTGELFF	TGTGCCAGCAGCACCCGACAGACCGGGGAGCTGTTTTTT
.	TRBV20-1	TRBJ1-2	many	CSARDRTYGYTF	TGCAGTGCTAGAGACAGGACCTATGGCTACACCTTC
TRBD1	TRBV3-1	TRBJ2-5	many	CASSLGQGNFGQYF	TGTGCCAGCAGCCTGGGACAGGGAAATTTTGGCCAGTACTTC
TRBD2	TRBV3-1	TRBJ2-2	many	CASSQGGGANTGELFF	TGTGCCAGCAGCCAAGGGGGAGGGGCGAACACCGGGGAGCTGTTTTTT
TRBD1	TRBV23-1	TRBJ2-7	.	CASSQDREACEQYF	TGCGCCAGCAGTCAAGACAGGGAAGCTTGTGAGCAGTACTTC
.	TRBV4-2	TRBJ2-5	many	CASSQGQFAKETQYF	TGTGCCAGCAGCCAAGGACAGTTCGCCAAAGAGACCCAGTACTTC
.	TRBV2	TRBJ2-7	few	CASSARRQLNYEQYF	TGTGCCAGCAGTGCCCGACGACAGCTAAACTACGAGCAGTACTTC
.	TRBV7-9	TRBJ2-1	.	CASSFVNEQFF	TGTGCCAGCAGCTTTGTGAATGAGCAGTTCTTC
.	TRBV7-2	TRBJ2-7	.	CASSLVTEPAGTYEQYF	TGTGCCAGCAGCTTAGTCACCGAACCGGCGGGAACCTACGAGCAGTACTTC
.	TRBV14	TRBJ2-5	few	CASSQELGETQYF	TGTGCCAGCAGCCAAGAATTAGGAGAGACCCAGTACTTC
TRBD1	TRBV20-1	TRBJ1-5	many	CSARGQGDQPQHF	TGCAGTGCTAGGGGACAGGGTGATCAGCCCCAGCATTTT
.	TRBV11-2	TRBJ1-5	many	CASSAESRPDQPQHF	TGTGCCAGCAGCGCAGAGAGCCGCCCTGATCAGCCCCAGCATTTT
.	TRBV12-3/TRBV12-4	TRBJ2-7	many	CASSNHGGSYEQYF	TGTGCCAGCAGTAATCACGGGGGTTCCTACGAGCAGTACTTC
.	TRBV3-1	TRBJ2-7	few	CASSQADWGRDGEQYF	TGTGCCAGCAGCCAAGCCGACTGGGGCAGGGATGGGGAGCAGTACTTC
.	TRBV25-1	TRBJ1-1	many	CASSVEEEGTEAFF	TGTGCCAGCAGTGTAGAAGAGGAGGGCACTGAAGCTTTCTTT
.	TRBV6-2/TRBV6-3	TRBJ1-1	many	CASFWGGANTEAFF	TGTGCCAGCTTTTGGGGAGGAGCGAACACTGAAGCTTTCTTT
.	TRBV12-3/TRBV12-4	TRBJ1-4	many	CASSTDQRTNEKLFF	TGTGCCAGCAGTACAGATCAACGAACTAATGAAAAACTGTTTTTT
.	TRBV6-1	TRBJ1-2	many	CASSVGLTSNYGYTF	TGTGCCAGCAGTGTGGGACTTACTAGTAACTATGGCTACACCTTC
.	TRBV9	TRBJ2-1	many	CASSVHTYNEQFF	TGTGCCAGCAGCGTACACACCTACAATGAGCAGTTCTTC
TRBD2	TRBV13	TRBJ2-1	many	CASSSGLAGVKNEQFF	TGTGCCAGCAGCTCGGGACTAGCGGGGGTCAAGAATGAGCAGTTCTTC
TRBD1	TRBV24-1	TRBJ2-1	many	CATSDRRTGARNEQFF	TGTGCCACCAGTGACCGTCGGACAGGGGCGAGGAATGAGCAGTTCTTC
.	TRBV4-1	TRBJ2-2	many	CASSRGMRGKGGELFF	TGCGCCAGCAGCCGCGGCATGCGGGGAAAGGGCGGGGAGCTGTTTTTT
TRBD1	TRBV29-1	TRBJ2-6	many	CSARTGSGANVLTF	TGCAGCGCAAGGACAGGGTCTGGGGCCAACGTCCTGACTTTC
.	TRBV20-1	TRBJ2-3	few	CSGQAQRLMQRLSTDTQYF	TGCAGTGGTCAAGCCCAGAGGCTTATGCAGCGGCTTTCCACAGATACGCAGTATTTT
.	TRBV6-2/TRBV6-3	TRBJ2-5	many	CASSPGTRETQYF	TGTGCCAGCAGTCCCGGGACTCGTGAGACCCAGTACTTC
.	TRBV24-1	TRBJ2-5	many	CATSDLLKTQYF	TGTGCCACCAGTGATTTGCTTAAGACCCAGTACTTC
.	TRBV15	TRBJ1-6	many	CATSRDLNVPLHF	TGTGCCACCAGCAGAGATCTAAACGTACCCCTCCACTTT
.	TRBV25-1	TRBJ1-6	many	CASSMTPSSYNSPLHF	TGTGCCAGCAGTATGACGCCGAGCTCCTATAATTCACCCCTCCACTTT
.	TRBV3-1	TRBJ2-5	many	CASSHPQETQYF	TGTGCCAGCAGCCACCCCCAAGAGACCCAGTACTTC
.	TRBV12-3/TRBV12-4	TRBJ1-4	many	CASSLNAGAREKLFF	TGTGCCAGCAGTTTAAATGCGGGGGCGCGGGAAAAACTGTTTTTT
TRBD1	TRBV5-6	TRBJ2-4	many	CASSQRSFGTEHIQYF	TGTGCCAGCAGCCAGCGCTCATTTGGGACAGAACACATTCAGTACTTC
.	TRBV5-5	TRBJ2-5	many	CASSLSDLRETQYF	TGTGCCAGCAGCCTGAGTGACCTGAGAGAGACCCAGTACTTC
.	TRBV29-1	TRBJ1-5	many	CSVEADDGPQHF	TGCAGCGTTGAGGCCGATGACGGCCCCCAGCATTTT
.	TRBV4-3	TRBJ2-7	many	CASSQEMATSYEQYF	TGCGCCAGCAGCCAAGAAATGGCCACTTCCTACGAGCAGTACTTC
.	TRBV15	TRBJ2-1	many	CATSITGLTYNEQFF	TGTGCCACCAGCATAACAGGACTGACTTACAATGAGCAGTTCTTC
TRBD1	TRBV30	TRBJ1-2	few	CAWTRDSYGYTF	TGTGCCTGGACCCGGGACAGCTATGGCTACACCTTC
TRBD2	TRBV20-1	TRBJ2-7	few	CSTSRGASYEQYF	TGCAGTACTTCGCGGGGGGCTTCCTACGAGCAGTACTTC
TRBD1	TRBV5-6	TRBJ1-2	many	CASSVGTGRAYGYTF	TGTGCCAGCAGCGTCGGGACAGGGAGGGCCTATGGCTACACCTTC
.	TRBV7-2	TRBJ2-1	many	CASSLALGDEQFF	TGTGCCAGCAGCTTAGCGCTGGGTGATGAGCAGTTCTTC
TRBD2	TRBV30	TRBJ2-1	few	CAWSVTSGYNEQFF	TGTGCCTGGAGTGTGACTAGCGGATACAATGAGCAGTTCTTC
.	TRBV20-1	TRBJ2-1	many	CSAGHPPNNEQFF	TGCAGTGCTGGGCACCCCCCTAACAATGAGCAGTTCTTC
.	TRBV27	TRBJ2-1	few	CASNLDGFPYNEQFF	TGTGCCAGCAACCTGGACGGTTTCCCTTACAATGAGCAGTTCTTC
.	TRBV6-1	TRBJ1-1	many	CASSELDMDTEAFF	TGTGCCAGCAGTGAATTGGATATGGACACTGAAGCTTTCTTT
.	TRBV15	TRBJ2-7	many	CATSREGTSQSRQYF	TGTGCCACCAGCAGGGAGGGGACCTCTCAGAGTCGGCAGTACTTC
TRBD2	TRBV5-1	TRBJ2-1	many	CASSPSLAGGRNEQFF	TGCGCCAGCAGCCCCTCACTAGCGGGGGGCCGGAATGAGCAGTTCTTC
.	TRBV5-1	TRBJ1-1	many	CASSLVRQMNTEAFF	TGCGCCAGCAGCTTGGTTCGTCAGATGAACACTGAAGCTTTCTTT
.	TRBV5-1	TRBJ2-7	many	CASSSDGIHEQYF	TGCGCCAGCAGTTCTGACGGGATTCACGAGCAGTACTTC
.	TRBV12-3/TRBV12-4	TRBJ1-4	few	CAFSLAGRGTTNEKLFF	TGTGCCTTCAGTTTGGCAGGGAGGGGGACAACTAATGAAAAACTGTTTTTT
.	TRBV5-6	TRBJ1-6	many	CASSLTGNSPLHF	TGTGCCAGCAGCTTGACAGGGAATTCACCCCTCCACTTT